This T cell receptor (beta chain) was recovered during a study of CD8 T cells in ankylosing spondylitis. Whole-study findings and limits: Existing reports had already noted some motif variants in reactive arthritis synovial fluid and blood. Enrichment of disease-linked clones was reportedly significant in matched ankylosing spondylitis synovial fluid. Blood from ankylosing spondylitis patients appeared to carry a characteristic roughly 8-variant TCR beta motif.

TCRdb redid the calling of the 5' RACE reads with MiXCR, one entry per CDR3 protein. The data contain 200,000 to 250,000 distinct CDR3 sequences, 7% to 8% of them singletons. This clonotype was detected many times. Antigen: not known. V lost 1 base and J 9 bases, leaving 13 bases between the germline ends. The CDR3 totals 14 residues. Germline CDR1 is SGHVS and CDR2 is FNYEAQ. Sequencing was performed on blood, either unsorted or a sorted T cell fraction (not recorded which). The receptor comes from a male donor with ankylosing spondylitis. V gene TRBV7-6 combines with J gene TRBJ1-5; TRBD1 might be the D (5 bases). The CDR3 region is CASSLGEGRRPQHF. The DNA for the CDR3 is TGTGCCAGCAGCTTAGGGGAGGGGAGGCGGCCCCAGCATTTT. Supplemented by reference TRBV7-6 and TRBJ1-5, the full variable domain reads GAGVSQSPRYKVTKRGQDVALRCDPISGHVSLYWYRQALGQGPEFLTYFNYEAQQDKSGLPNDRFSAERPEGSISTLTIQRTEQRDSAMYRCASSLGEGRRPQHFGDGTRLSIL.